The 25 T cell receptor beta chains below come from one sample, sequenced in a study of blood T cells in healthy people across ages. The second PCR ran roughly 7 to 12 cycles with a sample-barcoded 5' primer and J-beta primers. One entry per CDR3 protein results from TCRdb running MiXCR on the 5' RACE reads. The data show about 680,000 distinct CDR3 sequences, with 45% to 50% seen just once and around 32% held by the top ten. The sample consisted of blood. Source of these receptors: a woman aged 60-75 years in good health.

The chain is built from TRBV4-2 and TRBJ2-2, with D unclear. Germline-derived CDR1 and CDR2 are LGHNA and YNFKEQ. CDR3 length equals 17 residues. V lost 4 bases to trimming and J lost 3 bases, with 18 bases between them. As DNA, the CDR3 is TGTGCCAGCAGCCGAGATCTAGGTCGGCAGTACACCGGGGAGCTGTTTTTT. Its protein is CASSRDLGRQYTGELFF.

This clonotype was seen only once. The genes are TRBV6-1 and TRBJ2-3; D gene unclear. Trimming removed 6 bases at V and 2 bases at J, with 21 bases between. The CDR3 has 17 residues. Germline assignment: CDR1 MNHNS and CDR2 SASEGT. The chain's CDR3 is CASSLFSRPGSTDTQYF. The CDR3 nucleotides are TGTGCCAGCAGCCTTTTTTCGCGGCCAGGATCCACAGATACGCAGTATTTT.

This chain uses TRBV27 with TRBJ2-1, with D tentatively TRBD1 (7 bases). The CDR3 has 15 residues. Germline loops: CDR1 MNHEY, CDR2 SMNVEV (reference sequence). V shed 6 bases and J shed 2 bases, with 14 bases lying between them. The DNA of the CDR3 is TGTGCCAGCAGCCGGGGGCAGGGGGCCTACAATGAGCAGTTCTTC. It translates to CASSRGQGAYNEQFF.

The V gene is TRBV12-3 or TRBV12-4, the J gene TRBJ1-2, with 10 bases aligning to TRBD1. Unmatched junction bases numbered 8, after V lost 3 bases and J lost 4 bases. The CDR3 contains 16 residues. CDR3 loop: CASSFEGTGDSYGYTF. The CDR3 region has the DNA TGTGCCAGCAGTTTTGAAGGGACAGGGGATAGCTATGGCTACACCTTC.

The chain has TRBV7-2 and TRBJ2-5; D uncertain. CDR1 is SGHTA and CDR2 is FQGNSA in the germline V gene. CDR3 size: 14 residues. Trimming removed 3 bases at V and 11 bases at J, with 19 bases between. The CDR3 loop is CASSFQEQAVGQYF. DNA for the CDR3: TGTGCCAGCAGCTTTCAGGAGCAGGCAGTAGGGCAGTACTTC.

The V gene is TRBV9, the J gene TRBJ1-5, with D perhaps matching TRBD1 (5 bases). Trimming removed 4 bases from V and 3 bases from J, with 11 bases in between. This CDR3 has 14 residues. Germline V CDR1 and CDR2: SGDLS, YYNGEE. CDR3 nucleotides: TGTGCCAGCAGCCCCCGGGGCGTCAATCAGCCCCAGCATTTT. It encodes CASSPRGVNQPQHF.

This chain links TRBV5-1 with TRBJ1-4, with 9 bases matching TRBD1. In germline, CDR1 is SGHRS, CDR2 YFSETQ. The CDR3 runs 15 residues. Unmatched junction bases numbered 6, after V lost 3 bases and J lost 6 bases. CDR3 DNA sequence: TGCGCCAGCAGCTGGGTGGGACAGGGAGATGAAAAACTGTTTTTT. Translating gives CASSWVGQGDEKLFF.

This clonotype was counted between two and nine times. CDR3 DNA sequence: TGTGCCAGCAGCGTTATAGCGGGACCGCAAGAGACCCAGTACTTC. Amino acid sequence: CASSVIAGPQETQYF. The V gene is TRBV9, the J gene TRBJ2-5; TRBD2 aligns across 8 bases. With 2 bases clipped from V and 2 bases from J, the junction kept 5 bases outside the gene matches. Looked up from germline, CDR1 is SGDLS and CDR2 is YYNGEE. CDR3 length: 15 residues.

The rearrangement joins TRBV3-1 to TRBJ1-1, with 10 bases matching TRBD1. V was clipped by 1 base and J by 6 bases; unmatched bases: 14. The CDR3 totals 18 residues. Germline V gives CDR1 LGHDT, CDR2 YNNKEL (reference sequence). The CDR3 nucleotides are TGTGCCAGCAGCCAAGTCCCGGACAGGGGGTTTCGTTGGGCTGAAGCTTTCTTT. Amino acids: CASSQVPDRGFRWAEAFF.

The rearrangement links TRBV12-3 or TRBV12-4 to TRBJ2-5; D unclear. The CDR3 contains 15 residues. V lost 5 bases, J lost 5 bases, and 18 bases lay in between. This CDR3 is CASSPGNRQPETQYF. The CDR3, as DNA: TGTGCCAGCAGTCCGGGTAATCGGCAGCCCGAGACCCAGTACTTC.

The V gene is TRBV6-6, the J gene TRBJ1-2, with 7 positions matching TRBD1. Trimming took 5 bases from V and 8 from J; bases not matched to a gene: 11. CDR3 length: 14 residues. In germline, CDR1 is MNHNY, CDR2 SVGAGI (reference sequence). The CDR3 region is CASSPHNDREGYTF. CDR3 bases: TGTGCCAGCAGTCCCCATAATGACAGGGAAGGCTACACCTTC.

For this clonotype: One end of the junction does not line up with germline, which may come from a read error. The chain has TRBV7-3 and TRBJ2-2; TRBD2 might be the D (5 bases). The germline V gene has CDR1 SGHTA and CDR2 FQGTGA. This CDR3 comprises 16 residues. The CDR3 DNA follows: TGTGCCAGCAGTTTGCATCCGGGTCCGAACACCGGGGAGCTGTCTTTT. Amino acids: CASSLHPGPNTGELSF.

The chain has TRBV5-1 and TRBJ2-7, with D possibly being TRBD1 (6 bases). Trimming stripped 4 bases from V and 5 bases from J, with 16 bases between. CDR3 length: 14 amino acids. Germline assignment: CDR1 SGHRS and CDR2 YFSETQ. CDR3 nucleotides: TGCGCCAGCAGCCCGGCACAGGGAATCGACGAGCAGTACTTC. Amino acids: CASSPAQGIDEQYF.

The rearrangement uses TRBV24-1 and TRBJ2-5, with TRBD1 matching 7 bases. V shed 3 bases, J shed 2 bases, and the junction held 5 bases outside the gene matches. Germline V gene lookup returns CDR1 KGHDR and CDR2 SFDVKD. The CDR3 runs 15 residues. CDR3 amino acids: CATSDPGQTQETQYF. The CDR3 DNA follows: TGTGCCACCAGTGATCCGGGACAGACACAAGAGACCCAGTACTTC.

The rearrangement uses TRBV20-1 and TRBJ1-2, with 7 bases fitting TRBD1. The germline V gene encodes CDR1 DFQATT and CDR2 SNEGSKA (reference sequence). The CDR3 consists of 12 residues. CDR3 residues: CSPGQKDYGYTF. The DNA of the CDR3 is TGCAGCCCGGGACAGAAAGACTATGGCTACACCTTC.

This clonotype was counted between two and nine times. The CDR3 is CASIGGSYNEQFF. The CDR3 nucleotides are TGTGCCAGCATCGGTGGCTCCTACAATGAGCAGTTCTTC. This rearrangement joins TRBV5-5 to TRBJ2-1; D gene unclear. The V gene lost 6 bases and the J gene lost 0 bases, with 7 bases spanning the gap. Germline-derived CDR1 and CDR2 are SGHKS and YYEKEE (reference sequence). This CDR3 has 13 amino acids.

The chain couples TRBV6-2 or TRBV6-3 to TRBJ2-7; 12 positions agree with TRBD2. This CDR3 comprises 16 residues. The V and J ends lost 6 bases and 7 bases, in that order; junction bases with no gene match: 13. Germline V CDR1 and CDR2: MNHEY, SVGEGT. CDR3 sequence: CASRRTSGGSYNEQYF. The CDR3 DNA is TGTGCCAGCAGGCGTACTAGCGGGGGGTCCTACAATGAGCAGTACTTC.

This clonotype was detected once. The rearrangement joins TRBV7-2 to TRBJ2-3, with 8 nucleotides matching TRBD2. With 7 bases clipped from V and 1 base from J, the junction kept 4 bases outside the gene matches. CDR3 length equals 14 residues. The germline V gene encodes CDR1 SGHTA and CDR2 FQGNSA. CDR3 region: CASKLSGGTDTQYF. The CDR3 nucleotides are TGTGCCAGCAAACTTAGCGGGGGCACAGATACGCAGTATTTT.

The chain carries TRBV20-1 and TRBJ2-5; TRBD2 is a possible D gene (6 bases). TRBJ2-7 explains the end of the DNA better; the J call may be wrong. This CDR3 contains 13 residues. Germline V CDR1 and CDR2: DFQATT, SNEGSKA (reference sequence). The CDR3 region has the DNA TGCAGTGCTAGCCCTAGCGCCATACACGAGCAGTACTTC. Its protein is CSASPSAIHEQYF.

The chain carries TRBV9 and TRBJ2-5, with TRBD2 matching over 8 bases. After removal of 0 bases from V and 4 bases from J, the junction contained 8 bases not matched to a gene. From germline, CDR1 is SGDLS and CDR2 YYNGEE. This CDR3 contains 16 residues. The CDR3 DNA sequence: TGTGCCAGCAGCGTAGATGGAGCGGGAGACGGAGAGACCCAGTACTTC. Translated, it gives CASSVDGAGDGETQYF. Based on the CDR3 plus reference TRBV9 and TRBJ2-5, the full variable domain is DSGVTQTPKHLITATGQRVTLRCSPRSGDLSVYWYQQSLDQGLQFLIQYYNGEERAKGNILERFSAQQFPDLHSELNLSSLELGDSALYFCASSVDGAGDGETQYFGPGTRLLVL.

The chain employs TRBV4-2 and TRBJ2-5, with 10 bases lining up with TRBD2. The CDR3 extends over 16 amino acids. CDR1 and CDR2 (germline): LGHNA, YNFKEQ. V was pared by 2 bases and J by 4 bases, with 7 bases of the junction left unmatched. The CDR3, as DNA: TGTGCCAGCAGCCAAACTCAAGCGGGAGGGGGAGAGACCCAGTACTTC. Translated: CASSQTQAGGGETQYF.

This clonotype was observed many times. The V call is TRBV7-2, the J call TRBJ2-6, with D unresolved. CDR1 SGHTA and CDR2 FQGNSA come from the germline V gene. V lost 3 bases, J lost 0 bases, and 12 bases lay in between. The CDR3 contains 17 residues. CDR3 sequence: CASSFSPPGSGANVLTF. CDR3 in DNA: TGTGCCAGCAGCTTCAGCCCACCGGGCTCTGGGGCCAACGTCCTGACTTTC.

The genes are TRBV28 and TRBJ2-5; 9 nucleotides match TRBD1. Germline V gene sequence: CDR1 MDHEN, CDR2 SYDVKM. This CDR3 is 14 amino acids long. V lost 6 bases and J lost 11; bases outside the gene matches: 13. Here the CDR3 DNA reads TGTGCCAGCAGACAGACAGGGGGGCCCCCTGAACAGTACTTC. This sequence encodes CASRQTGGPPEQYF.

The V call is TRBV6-2 or TRBV6-3, the J call TRBJ1-2; D is undetermined. The V end lost 2 bases, the J end lost 7 bases, and 8 bases lay between the germline ends. Germline CDR1 MNHEY, CDR2 SVGEGT. This CDR3 has 12 residues. In nucleotides, the CDR3 is TGTGCCAGCAGTTACATCGGGTTTGGCTACACCTTC. Translating it yields CASSYIGFGYTF.

This clonotype appeared many times. The rearrangement links TRBV7-3 to TRBJ2-1; D might be TRBD1 or TRBD2, each matching 5 bases. Germline CDR1 and CDR2: SGHTA and FQGTGA. The CDR3 has 13 residues. V was clipped by 8 bases and J by 5 bases, with 13 bases between them. CDR3 in amino acids: CASSPGRNNEQFF. Written as DNA, the CDR3 is TGTGCCAGCTCCCCGGGGCGGAACAATGAGCAGTTCTTC.